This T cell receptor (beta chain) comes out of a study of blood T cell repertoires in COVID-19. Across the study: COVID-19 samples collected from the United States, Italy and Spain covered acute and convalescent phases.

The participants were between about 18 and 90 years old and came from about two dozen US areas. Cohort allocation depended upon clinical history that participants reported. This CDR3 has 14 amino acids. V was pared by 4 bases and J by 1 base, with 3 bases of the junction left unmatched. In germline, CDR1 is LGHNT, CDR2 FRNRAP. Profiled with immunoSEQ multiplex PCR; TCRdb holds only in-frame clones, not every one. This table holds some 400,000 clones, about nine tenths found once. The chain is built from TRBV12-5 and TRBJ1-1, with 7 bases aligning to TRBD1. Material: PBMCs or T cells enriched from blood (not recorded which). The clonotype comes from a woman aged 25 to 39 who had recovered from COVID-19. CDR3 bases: TGTGCTAGTGGTTCGGGACAGCCGAACACTGAAGCTTTCTTT. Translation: CASGSGQPNTEAFF. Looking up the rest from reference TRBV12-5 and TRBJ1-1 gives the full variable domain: DARVTQTPRHKVTEMGQEVTMRCQPILGHNTVFWYRQTMMQGLELLAYFRNRAPLDDSGMPKDRFSAEMPDATLATLKIQPSEPRDSAVYFCASGSGQPNTEAFFGQGTRLTVV.